The clone carrying this TCR beta chain was detected only a few times. Its antigen is still unknown. This CDR3 spans 14 amino acids. Germline lookup yields CDR1 LGHNA and CDR2 YSLEER. V lost 3 bases, J lost 3 bases, and 3 bases stayed unmatched. TCRdb fed the RT-PCR reads into MiXCR, producing one record per CDR3 protein. The sample consists of hundreds of thousands of distinct CDR3 sequences, roughly 8.2% of them appearing once. This entry belongs to a study of response to subunit inactivated influenza vaccine. Findings of the study overall: Authors suggested that a seasonal influenza vaccination recruits few new T cells each time.

The sequences come from PBMCs from blood, collected around 2 years after vaccination. The rearrangement links TRBV4-3 to TRBJ2-7; 9 bases agree with TRBD2. This receptor was taken from a man aged 45 to 75 who received an inactivated influenza vaccine. This CDR3 is CASSQRTSDYEQYF. CDR3 DNA: TGCGCCAGCAGCCAGAGGACTAGCGACTACGAGCAGTACTTC.